One sample yielded the 3 T cell receptor beta chains listed below, sequenced in a study of a mutant IDH1 vaccine in newly diagnosed glioma. Their antigens are not known. As to time point: week 11, during vaccination. In the vaccine, a single dose held 300 ug of the mutant IDH1 20-mer peptide, along with topical imiquimod. TCRdb's table, derived via immunoSEQ multiplex PCR, lists solely in-frame clones and lacks some. Altogether about 24,000 clones are present, 79% being singletons, with the ten largest covering 8%. The sample consisted of PBMCs, taken from a glioma patient whose treatment included an IDH1 peptide vaccine. These receptors all come from a man aged 40-49 years with glioma.

The chain links TRBV11-3 to TRBJ1-1; the match to TRBD1 covers 7 bases. Losses at the gene ends were 0 bases for V and 2 bases for J; bases not matched to a gene: 12. This CDR3 spans 18 amino acids. Germline V CDR1 and CDR2: SGHNT, YENEEA. CDR3 sequence reads: CASSLDSRFGTVNTEAFF. The DNA of the CDR3 is TGTGCCAGCAGCTTAGATTCGCGTTTTGGGACAGTAAACACTGAAGCTTTCTTT.

The gene calls are TRBV5-1 and TRBJ1-1, with D maybe TRBD1 (5 bases). The V end was cut by 3 bases, the J end by 3 bases, with 12 bases between. The CDR3 is made up of 14 amino acids. Germline V gene data show CDR1 as SGHRS and CDR2 as YFSETQ. CDR3 nucleotides: TGCGCCAGCAGCTCCCCGGGGCTGGACACTGAAGCTTTCTTT. It specifies CASSSPGLDTEAFF.

This clone was detected only once. V is TRBV5-1 and J is TRBJ2-7; 11 nucleotides match TRBD2. Per germline, CDR1 SGHRS and CDR2 YFSETQ. The CDR3 runs 15 residues. The ends lost 3 bases at V and 7 bases at J; junction bases unmatched: 9. The CDR3 DNA follows: TGCGCCAGCAGCTCTTCGACTAGCGGGACAAGAGAGCAGTACTTC. This sequence encodes CASSSSTSGTREQYF.